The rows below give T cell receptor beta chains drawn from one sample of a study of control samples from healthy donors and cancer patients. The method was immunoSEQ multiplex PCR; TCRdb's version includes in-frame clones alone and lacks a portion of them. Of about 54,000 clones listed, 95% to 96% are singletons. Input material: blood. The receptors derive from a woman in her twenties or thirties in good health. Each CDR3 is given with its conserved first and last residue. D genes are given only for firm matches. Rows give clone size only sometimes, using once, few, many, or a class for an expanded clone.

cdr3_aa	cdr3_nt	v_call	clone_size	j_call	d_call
CASSLGGIQGLSSPLHF	TGTGCCAGCAGCTTGGGGGGGATACAGGGCCTCAGTTCACCCCTCCACTTT	TRBV5-6	once	TRBJ1-6	.
CSAGASAGELFF	TGCAGCGCTGGGGCTAGCGCCGGGGAGCTGTTTTTT	TRBV29-1	.	TRBJ2-2	.
CASTLSTNQETQYF	TGTGCCAGCACCCTATCGACAAACCAAGAGACCCAGTACTTC	TRBV6-6	.	TRBJ2-5	.
CASTGQGPTSPLHF	TGTGCCAGTACGGGACAGGGACCCACATCACCCCTCCACTTT	TRBV19	.	TRBJ1-6	TRBD1
CASSVGHLSSGNTIYF	TGTGCCAGCAGCGTAGGTCACCTGAGTTCTGGAAACACCATATATTTT	TRBV9	.	TRBJ1-3	.
CASGPPFGNTEAFF	TGTGCTAGTGGTCCGCCGTTTGGGAACACTGAAGCTTTCTTT	TRBV12-5	.	TRBJ1-1	.
CASSMGYEQYF	TGTGCCAGTAGTATGGGTTACGAGCAGTACTTC	TRBV19	.	TRBJ2-7	.
CASSLNVRGNQPQHF	TGTGCCAGCAGCCTCAACGTACGTGGGAATCAGCCCCAGCATTTT	TRBV6-5	.	TRBJ1-5	.
CASSQGLAGVRQYF	TGTGCCAGCAGCCAAGGACTAGCGGGAGTGAGGCAGTACTTC	TRBV5-6	few	TRBJ2-7	TRBD2
CASSYLTGYEQYF	TGTGCCAGTAGTTACCTAACGGGGTACGAGCAGTACTTC	TRBV19	few	TRBJ2-7	.
CASSKWGLGGTDNEQFF	TGCGCCAGCAGCAAGTGGGGGTTGGGAGGGACAGACAATGAGCAGTTCTTC	TRBV5-1	.	TRBJ2-1	.
CATSRDLSLAGSDTQYF	TGTGCCACCAGCAGAGATCTGTCCCTAGCGGGATCGGATACGCAGTATTTT	TRBV15	.	TRBJ2-3	TRBD2
CASSLGINYGYTF	TGTGCCAGCAGCTTAGGGATCAACTATGGCTACACCTTC	TRBV14	.	TRBJ1-2	.
CATGGVAYEKLFF	TGTGCCACCGGCGGGGTGGCCTATGAAAAACTGTTTTTT	TRBV27	.	TRBJ1-4	.
CASSKPSDEQFF	TGTGCCAGCAGTAAACCTAGCGATGAGCAGTTCTTC	TRBV12-3/TRBV12-4	.	TRBJ2-1	.
CASSPTSPWNTEAFF	TGTGCCAGCAGCCCAACCTCTCCCTGGAACACTGAAGCTTTCTTT	TRBV3-1/TRBV3-2	few	TRBJ1-1	.
CASSQGVGETQYF	TGTGCCAGCAGCCAAGGCGTAGGTGAGACCCAGTACTTC	TRBV7-9	.	TRBJ2-5	.
CASSVAGSNQPQHF	TGTGCCAGCAGCGTAGCAGGAAGCAATCAGCCCCAGCATTTT	TRBV9	once	TRBJ1-5	.
CASSLNRVELYNEQFF	TGCGCCAGCAGCTTGAACAGGGTTGAATTATACAATGAGCAGTTCTTC	TRBV5-1	.	TRBJ2-1	.
CASSLDGGNNQPQHF	TGCGCCAGCAGCTTGGATGGGGGAAACAATCAGCCCCAGCATTTT	TRBV5-1	.	TRBJ1-5	.
CASSIQTGEYNEQFF	TGTGCCAGTAGTATTCAGACAGGGGAATACAATGAGCAGTTCTTC	TRBV19	.	TRBJ2-1	TRBD1
CASSLGQGAMGANVLTF	TGCGCCAGCAGCTTGGGACAGGGGGCAATGGGGGCCAACGTCCTGACTTTC	TRBV5-1	.	TRBJ2-6	TRBD1
CASSFLKREGSPLHF	TGTGCCAGCAGCTTTTTGAAAAGGGAAGGTTCACCCCTCCACTTT	TRBV7-8	once	TRBJ1-6	.
CASSFPGGANTIYF	TGTGCCAGCAGTTTCCCCGGGGGGGCAAACACCATATATTTT	TRBV28	.	TRBJ1-3	.
CASSQEEAGVDTQYF	TGTGCCAGCAGCCAAGAAGAAGCGGGAGTAGATACGCAGTATTTT	TRBV4-2	.	TRBJ2-3	TRBD2